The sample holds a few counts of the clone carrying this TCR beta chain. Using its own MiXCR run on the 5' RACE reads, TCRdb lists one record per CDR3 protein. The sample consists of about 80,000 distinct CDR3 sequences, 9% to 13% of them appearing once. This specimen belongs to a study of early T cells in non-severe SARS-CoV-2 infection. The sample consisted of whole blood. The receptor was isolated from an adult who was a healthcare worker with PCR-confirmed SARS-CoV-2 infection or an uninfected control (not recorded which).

Here the CDR3 reads CSAKGESPYEQYF. CDR3 bases: TGCAGTGCGAAGGGGGAGTCCCCCTACGAGCAGTACTTC. The V and J genes are TRBV20-1 and TRBJ2-7; TRBD1 is a possible D gene (6 bases). This CDR3 region has 13 residues. The V end lost 6 bases, the J end lost 2 bases, and 14 bases lay between the germline ends. The germline CDR1 and CDR2 sequences are DFQATT and SNEGSKA (reference sequence).